Below are 28 T cell receptor beta chains sequenced from a single sample in a study of T cell repertoires in cytomegalovirus infection. TCRdb processed the reads anew with MiXCR; each CDR3 protein has one entry. The sample has about half a million distinct CDR3 sequences, approximately 42% seen once; the top ten hold 43%. These receptors' antigens are unknown. Sample: cultured PBMCs, taken from culture after CMV antigen stimulation. The receptors stem from a human donor in good health (CMV status not recorded). Some clones in this sample may be carry-over from other donors' samples.

This clonotype came up a few times. The V and J genes are TRBV7-2 and TRBJ2-1; D is uncertain. Germline V lookup: CDR1 SGHTA, CDR2 FQGNSA. This CDR3 region has 14 residues. The V end was cut by 5 bases, the J end by 8 bases, with 16 bases between. Here the CDR3 DNA reads TGTGCCAGCAGCCCCAGGTCCCCAAACTATGAGCAGTTCTTC. This gives the protein CASSPRSPNYEQFF. Combining the CDR3 with reference TRBV7-2 and TRBJ2-1 gives the whole variable domain GAGVSQSPSNKVTEKGKDVELRCDPISGHTALYWYRQSLGQGLEFLIYFQGNSAPDKSGLPSDRFSAERTGGSVSTLTIQRTQQEDSAVYLCASSPRSPNYEQFFGPGTRLTVL.

The sample holds a few counts of this clonotype. The chain recombines TRBV6-6 with TRBJ1-1; no reliable D call. The CDR3 is 15 amino acids. The V gene lost 5 bases and the J gene lost 0 bases, with 13 bases spanning the gap. Germline V CDR1 and CDR2: MNHNY, SVGAGI (reference sequence). The DNA of the CDR3 is TGTGCCAGCAGTCGTGGGTCTTCATTGAACACTGAAGCTTTCTTT. Translated, it gives CASSRGSSLNTEAFF.

J is TRBJ1-4 and V is TRBV7-9; TRBD1 matches 7 bases. CDR1 is SEHNR and CDR2 is FQNEAQ in the germline V gene (reference sequence). This CDR3 is 14 amino acids long. The ends lost 4 bases at V and 6 bases at J; junction bases unmatched: 5. The CDR3 bases are TGTGCCAGCAGCTCGACAGGGTACGATGAAAAACTGTTTTTT. This sequence encodes CASSSTGYDEKLFF.

This chain links TRBV4-1 with TRBJ2-7; no definite D call. The V gene lost 4 bases and the J gene lost 9 bases, with 19 bases spanning the gap. Germline V lookup: CDR1 MGHRA, CDR2 YSYEKL. This CDR3 is built from 14 residues. The CDR3 sequence: CASSLRWGSAGQYF. The CDR3 coding sequence is TGCGCCAGCAGCCTCAGGTGGGGTTCGGCCGGGCAGTACTTC.

This chain uses TRBV18 with TRBJ2-3, with D perhaps matching TRBD1 or TRBD2 (5 bases each). This CDR3 contains 16 residues. Looked up from germline, CDR1 is KGHSH and CDR2 is LQKENI. V shed 5 bases and J shed 2 bases, with 17 bases lying between them. The chain's CDR3 is CASSRRDRPATDTQYF. CDR3 sequence (DNA): TGTGCCAGCTCAAGAAGGGACCGTCCTGCCACAGATACGCAGTATTTT.

This clonotype turned up a few times. CDR3 DNA sequence: TGTGCCAGCAGCCAACGAAGGGGGACTAGCGCCTACAATGAGCAGTTCTTC. It translates to CASSQRRGTSAYNEQFF. The chain joins TRBV14 to TRBJ2-1; TRBD2 aligns across 10 bases. Looked up from germline, CDR1 is SGHDN and CDR2 is FVKESK. This CDR3 spans 17 amino acids. J was trimmed by 2 bases and V by 2 bases; bases with no gene match: 6.

The chain has TRBV7-8 and TRBJ2-7; D possibly corresponds to TRBD2 (6 bases). Germline loops: CDR1 SGHVS, CDR2 FQNEAQ. This CDR3 is 15 amino acids long. V gave up 2 bases and J gave up 8 bases, with 19 bases separating them. CDR3 sequence (DNA): TGTGCCAGCAGCTTACGGGACGGAGGGGTGGGACAGCAGTACTTC. It codes for CASSLRDGGVGQQYF.

The genes are TRBV7-9 and TRBJ2-1; D is undetermined. The CDR3 sequence is 13 residues long. CDR1 is SEHNR and CDR2 is FQNEAQ in the germline V gene (reference sequence). V gave up 4 bases and J gave up 8 bases, with 12 bases separating them. Here the CDR3 reads CASSSHSFDEQFF. The CDR3 coding sequence is TGTGCCAGCAGCTCTCATAGCTTCGATGAGCAGTTCTTC.

This clonotype appeared a few times. J is TRBJ2-7 and V is TRBV5-6, with 12 positions matching TRBD2. CDR1 is SGHDT and CDR2 is YYEEEE in the germline V gene. Trimming removed 3 bases from V and 7 bases from J; junction bases left unmatched: 5. CDR3 length equals 14 residues. The CDR3 sequence is CASSWTSGNGEQYF. The CDR3 DNA reads TGTGCCAGCAGCTGGACTAGCGGGAATGGGGAGCAGTACTTC.

This clonotype was recorded a few times. The chain joins TRBV23-1 to TRBJ1-1, with 7 bases aligning to TRBD1. TRBV23-1 is an ORF, with its function uncertain. The V segment lost 0 bases and the J segment 0 bases; nucleotides outside the gene matches: 13. The CDR3 runs 19 residues. CDR3 in DNA: TGCGCCAGCAGTCAATCAAATTGGGGACAGCTTGTTATGAACACTGAAGCTTTCTTT. Translating gives CASSQSNWGQLVMNTEAFF.

This clonotype came up a few times. V gene TRBV7-9 combines with J gene TRBJ2-7, with 16 positions matching TRBD2. Germline trimming cut 5 bases from V and 4 bases from J; bases unmatched to any gene: 8. The CDR3 sequence is 17 residues long. Looked up from germline, CDR1 is SEHNR and CDR2 is FQNEAQ (reference sequence). The CDR3 region has the DNA TGTGCCAGCAGCACGGGACTAGCGGGAGGGCCGGGGTACGAGCAGTACTTC. Residues: CASSTGLAGGPGYEQYF.

The chain has TRBV5-1 and TRBJ1-1; D is perhaps TRBD1 (5 bases). This CDR3 spans 17 amino acids. The V end was cut by 5 bases, the J end by 6 bases, with 26 bases between. Per germline, CDR1 SGHRS and CDR2 YFSETQ. The DNA for the CDR3 is TGCGCCAGCAGTCTCGACCGCAGGGTTGGGGCGTCCGCTGAAGCTTTCTTT. It specifies CASSLDRRVGASAEAFF.

This clonotype was seen a single time. A read error is possible here, since a much larger clone lies one base away. This chain links TRBV7-2 with TRBJ2-3; D perhaps matches TRBD2 (5 bases). Germline values: CDR1 SGHTA, CDR2 FQGNSA. CDR3 length equals 14 residues. CDR3 protein: CVSSLWTYTDTQYF. The CDR3 DNA sequence: TGTGTCAGCAGCTTATGGACTTACACAGATACGCAGTATTTT. Full variable domain (remainder filled in from reference TRBV7-2 and TRBJ2-3): GAGVSQSPSNKVTEKGKDVELRCDPISGHTALYWYRQSLGQGLEFLIYFQGNSAPDKSGLPSDRFSAERTGGSVSTLTIQRTQQEDSAVYLCVSSLWTYTDTQYFGPGTRLTVL.

This clonotype was observed a few times. The chain joins TRBV7-2 to TRBJ2-1; 9 bases line up with TRBD1. Trimming removed 6 bases from V and 4 bases from J; junction bases left unmatched: 4. The CDR3 covers 14 residues. In germline, CDR1 is SGHTA, CDR2 FQGNSA. The CDR3 here is CASRPGTGYNEQFF. CDR3 sequence (DNA): TGTGCCAGCAGGCCCGGGACAGGGTACAATGAGCAGTTCTTC.

This chain links TRBV7-2 with TRBJ2-1; either TRBD1 or TRBD2 may fit D (6 bases each). The CDR3 is 18 residues long. Germline CDR1 reads SGHTA; CDR2 reads FQGNSA. The V gene lost 1 base and the J gene lost 0 bases, with 16 bases spanning the gap. The CDR3 region has the DNA TGTGCCAGCAGCTTAGGGGGGGCCGGGGGCCCCTCCTACAATGAGCAGTTCTTC. Translation gives CASSLGGAGGPSYNEQFF.

The chain uses TRBV11-2 and TRBJ2-7; D is possibly TRBD2 (5 bases). CDR1 is SGHAT, CDR2 FQNNGV, per germline. The V end was cut by 5 bases, the J end by 10 bases, with 15 bases between. This CDR3 contains 12 residues. CDR3 loop: CASSTSDGIQYF. The CDR3 DNA sequence: TGTGCCAGCAGCACCTCGGACGGGATTCAGTACTTC.

The chain carries TRBV7-2 and TRBJ2-2; no clear D gene. The V gene lost 0 bases and the J gene lost 1 base, with 12 bases spanning the gap. CDR3 length equals 17 residues. The germline V gene encodes CDR1 SGHTA and CDR2 FQGNSA. The CDR3 here is CASSLARPSVNTGELFF. The CDR3 region has the DNA TGTGCCAGCAGCTTAGCTCGGCCATCGGTGAACACCGGGGAGCTGTTTTTT.

This rearrangement joins TRBV14 to TRBJ1-3, with D unresolved. This CDR3 comprises 15 residues. The germline V and J ends were trimmed by 2 bases and 4 bases, with 12 bases remaining between them. In germline, CDR1 is SGHDN, CDR2 FVKESK. DNA for the CDR3: TGTGCCAGCAGCCAAAGCGGCGGATACGGAAACACCATATATTTT. As protein: CASSQSGGYGNTIYF.

The table lists this clonotype with a few counts. V and J are TRBV4-1 and TRBJ2-1; 11 bases are shared with TRBD2. The CDR3 covers 15 residues. Germline lookup yields CDR1 MGHRA and CDR2 YSYEKL. Trimming at V came to 5 bases and at J to 7 bases, leaving 7 bases not matched to a gene. The CDR3 sequence: CASSTLAGGFNEQFF. The CDR3 bases are TGCGCCAGCAGCACCCTAGCGGGAGGCTTTAATGAGCAGTTCTTC.

The chain has TRBV7-2 and TRBJ1-1; D unresolved. Germline V gene lookup returns CDR1 SGHTA and CDR2 FQGNSA. V dropped 5 bases and J dropped 4 bases, with 14 bases sitting between them. The CDR3 spans 14 residues. CDR3 nucleotides: TGTGCCAGCAGCCCAGGCCCCTGGGGCACTGAAGCTTTCTTT. The encoded protein is CASSPGPWGTEAFF.

This clonotype was seen more than once but under ten times. The chain couples TRBV7-8 to TRBJ2-2, with D perhaps TRBD1 or TRBD2 (5 bases each). Deletions cut 2 bases from V and 6 bases from J, with 16 bases between. Germline CDR1 reads SGHVS; CDR2 reads FQNEAQ. This CDR3 spans 16 amino acids. The CDR3 DNA sequence: TGTGCCAGCAGCTTATCCTACCGGGGCCGACCCGGGGAGCTGTTTTTT. This gives the protein CASSLSYRGRPGELFF. The variable domain in full, with the rest retrieved from reference TRBV7-8 and TRBJ2-2, is GAGVSQSPRYKVAKRGQDVALRCDPISGHVSLFWYQQALGQGPEFLTYFQNEAQLDKSGLPSDRFFAERPEGSVSTLKIQRTQQEDSAVYLCASSLSYRGRPGELFFGEGSRLTVL.

This chain links TRBV28 with TRBJ1-6; TRBD1 agrees at 8 bases. Trimming cost V 6 bases and J 10 bases; bases outside gene matches: 5. The CDR3 is 13 amino acids. Looked up from germline, CDR1 is MDHEN and CDR2 is SYDVKM. The CDR3 loop reads CASRDRAGSPLHF. In nucleotides, the CDR3 is TGTGCCAGCAGGGACAGGGCAGGATCACCCCTCCACTTT.

This clonotype was recorded a few times. This chain links TRBV7-9 with TRBJ2-5, with 7 bases matching TRBD1. This CDR3 has 16 residues. CDR1 is SEHNR and CDR2 is FQNEAQ in the germline V gene (reference sequence). V was pared by 2 bases and J by 1 base, with 7 bases of the junction left unmatched. The CDR3, as DNA: TGTGCCAGCAGCTTAATGGCAGGGGGTTTCCAAGAGACCCAGTACTTC. Amino acid sequence: CASSLMAGGFQETQYF. The complete variable domain, with remaining parts taken from reference TRBV7-9 and TRBJ2-5, reads DTGVSQNPRHKITKRGQNVTFRCDPISEHNRLYWYRQTLGQGPEFLTYFQNEAQLEKSRLLSDRFSAERPKGSFSTLEIQRTEQGDSAMYLCASSLMAGGFQETQYFGPGTRLLVL.

The gene calls are TRBV20-1 and TRBJ2-1; weak D call: TRBD1 (6 bases). The CDR3 is 16 residues long. Germline values: CDR1 DFQATT, CDR2 SNEGSKA (reference sequence). V dropped 1 base and J dropped 0 bases, with 13 bases sitting between them. CDR3 residues: CSARGSEGDSYNEQFF. CDR3 in DNA: TGCAGTGCTAGAGGAAGTGAGGGGGACTCCTACAATGAGCAGTTCTTC.

This chain links TRBV30 with TRBJ2-3; a possible D gene is TRBD2 (6 bases). Between the trimmed V and J ends, which lost 7 bases and 0 bases, there was a span of 14 bases. The germline CDR1 and CDR2 sequences are GTSNPN and SVGIG (reference sequence). The CDR3 is 14 residues long. CDR3 sequence reads: CASERGASTDTQYF. The CDR3 coding sequence is TGTGCCTCCGAGCGCGGGGCCAGCACAGATACGCAGTATTTT.

This clonotype showed up just a few times. The chain combines TRBV27 with TRBJ1-5; D remains ambiguous. Between the trimmed V and J ends, which lost 5 bases and 0 bases, there was a span of 5 bases. This CDR3 contains 13 residues. The germline V gene encodes CDR1 MNHEY and CDR2 SMNVEV (reference sequence). The CDR3 DNA reads as TGTGCCAGCAGTGACCATAGCAATCAGCCCCAGCATTTT. Amino acids: CASSDHSNQPQHF.

This chain links TRBV4-1 with TRBJ2-1; 8 bases map to TRBD1. Germline V gene sequence: CDR1 MGHRA, CDR2 YSYEKL. The CDR3 runs 15 residues. The V gene end was trimmed by 4 bases and the J gene end by 7 bases; junction bases not matched to a gene: 9. Here the CDR3 DNA reads TGCGCCAGCAGCCGAGGCCAGGGGGCCCGGAATGAGCAGTTCTTC. It translates to CASSRGQGARNEQFF.

The chain has TRBV6-8 and TRBJ1-4; 9 nucleotides align to TRBD1. The V and J ends lost 0 bases and 8 bases, in that order; junction bases with no gene match: 4. Germline lookup yields CDR1 MNHGY and CDR2 SAAAGT. The CDR3 extends over 15 amino acids. CDR3 nucleotide sequence: TGTGCCAGCAGTTACTCGACAGGGGGGCTAGAAAAACTGTTTTTT. Its protein product is CASSYSTGGLEKLFF.